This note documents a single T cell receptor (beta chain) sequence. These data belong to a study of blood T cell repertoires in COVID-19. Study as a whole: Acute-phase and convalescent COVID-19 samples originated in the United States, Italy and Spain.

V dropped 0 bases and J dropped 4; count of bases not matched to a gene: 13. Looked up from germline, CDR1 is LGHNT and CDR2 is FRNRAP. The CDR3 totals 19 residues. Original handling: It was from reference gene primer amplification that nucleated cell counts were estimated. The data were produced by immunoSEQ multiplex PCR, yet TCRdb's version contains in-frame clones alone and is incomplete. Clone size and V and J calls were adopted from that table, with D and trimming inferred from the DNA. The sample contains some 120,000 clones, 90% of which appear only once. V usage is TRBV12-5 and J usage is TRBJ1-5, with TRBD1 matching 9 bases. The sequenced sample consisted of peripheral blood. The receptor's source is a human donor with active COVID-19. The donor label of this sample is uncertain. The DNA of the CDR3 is TGTGCTAGTGGTTTGGTACACAGGGGGCTTACTCTTATAAATCAGCCCCAGCATTTT. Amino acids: CASGLVHRGLTLINQPQHF.